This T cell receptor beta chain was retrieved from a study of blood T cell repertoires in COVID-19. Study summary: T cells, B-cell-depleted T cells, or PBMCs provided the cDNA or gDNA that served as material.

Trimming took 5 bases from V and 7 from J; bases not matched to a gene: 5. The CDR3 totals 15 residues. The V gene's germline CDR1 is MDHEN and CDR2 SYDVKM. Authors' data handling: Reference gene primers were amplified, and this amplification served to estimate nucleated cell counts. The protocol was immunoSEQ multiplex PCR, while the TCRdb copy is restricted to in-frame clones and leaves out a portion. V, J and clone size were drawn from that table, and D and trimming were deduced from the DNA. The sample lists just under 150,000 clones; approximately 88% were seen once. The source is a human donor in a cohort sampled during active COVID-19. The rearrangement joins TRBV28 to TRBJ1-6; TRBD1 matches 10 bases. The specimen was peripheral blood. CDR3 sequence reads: CASSLPGQGNSPLHF. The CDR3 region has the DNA TGTGCCAGCAGTCTACCGGGACAGGGGAATTCACCCCTCCACTTT. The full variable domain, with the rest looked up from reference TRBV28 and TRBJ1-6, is DVKVTQSSRYLVKRTGEKVFLECVQDMDHENMFWYRQDPGLGLRLIYFSYDVKMKEKGDIPEGYSVSREKKERFSLILESASTNQTSMYLCASSLPGQGNSPLHFGNGTRLTVT.